This T cell receptor beta chain originates from a study of T-cell reconstitution after alpha-beta-depleted transplantation in children. Notes on the study in general: From newly produced T cells came most of the T-cell counts and diversity one year after transplant. Surviving recipient T cells and thymic progenitors underlay high day-60 TCRbeta diversity in some patients.

Remarks on this clonotype: Its antigen is not known.

For TCRbeta, the library was prepared with unique molecular identifiers. TCRdb itself ran the PCR reads through MiXCR, one entry per CDR3 protein. The sample lists about 980,000 distinct CDR3 sequences; roughly 29% were seen once. Looked up from germline, CDR1 is DFQATT and CDR2 is SNEGSKA (reference sequence). V shed 1 base and J shed 5 bases, with 8 bases lying between them. CDR3 length: 12 residues. V gene TRBV20-1 combines with J gene TRBJ1-1; no clear D. The source was PBMCs, mostly from graft donor cells, collected 360 days after TCRalphabeta/CD19-depleted stem cell transplant. The sequence was obtained from a boy under two years old who had a stem cell transplant for SCID, so the T cells may come from the graft donor. The CDR3 DNA reads TGCAGTGCTAGAGTTCCAGGTACTGAAGCTTTCTTT. Translating it yields CSARVPGTEAFF.